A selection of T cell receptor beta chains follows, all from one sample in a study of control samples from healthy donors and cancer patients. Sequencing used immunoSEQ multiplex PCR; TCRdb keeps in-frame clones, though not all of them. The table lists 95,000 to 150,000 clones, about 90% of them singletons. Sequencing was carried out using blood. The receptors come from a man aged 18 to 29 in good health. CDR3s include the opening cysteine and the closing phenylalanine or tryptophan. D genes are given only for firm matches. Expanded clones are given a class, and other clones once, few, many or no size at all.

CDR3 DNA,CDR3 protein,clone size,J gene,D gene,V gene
TGTGCCAGCAAGGGCACAGGAATCAATCAGCCCCAGCATTTT,CASKGTGINQPQHF,.,TRBJ1-5,.,TRBV2
TGTGCCAGCGGTCCGACTAGCGCGATAAACCATGAGCAGTTCTTC,CASGPTSAINHEQFF,.,TRBJ2-1,TRBD2,TRBV5-6
TGTGCCAGCAGCCCTTCCGCTGGGGTATCCTACGAGCAGTACTTC,CASSPSAGVSYEQYF,.,TRBJ2-7,.,TRBV9
TGTGCCAGCAGCTCCCCACCGGTGGGGCTTGAGACCCAGTACTTC,CASSSPPVGLETQYF,.,TRBJ2-5,.,TRBV7-2
TGTGCCAGCAGCTTAGGACTAGCGGGAGGGTACGAGCAGTACTTC,CASSLGLAGGYEQYF,once,TRBJ2-7,TRBD2,TRBV7-2
TGTGCCAGCAGCCAAGCACAGGGGGCGCGGTATGGCTACACCTTC,CASSQAQGARYGYTF,.,TRBJ1-2,TRBD1,TRBV14
TGCAGCGTTGATATTGGGGGACCTAACTATGGCTACACCTTC,CSVDIGGPNYGYTF,.,TRBJ1-2,.,TRBV29-1
TGTGCCAGCAGTTACGTGGGTAATCAGCCCCAGCATTTT,CASSYVGNQPQHF,.,TRBJ1-5,.,TRBV27
TGTGCCAGCAGCCTCGTACTTAACACTGAAGCTTTCTTT,CASSLVLNTEAFF,.,TRBJ1-1,.,TRBV7-3
TGTGCCAGCAGTGATACTGGACGGATGAACACTGAAGCTTTCTTT,CASSDTGRMNTEAFF,.,TRBJ1-1,.,TRBV25-1
TGCGCCAGCAGCTTGGCCGCAGTAGCGAGCTCAGATACGCAGTATTTT,CASSLAAVASSDTQYF,once,TRBJ2-3,.,TRBV5-1
TGTGCCAGCAGAGAAGAAGGCAGGGGTAACTATGGCTACACCTTC,CASREEGRGNYGYTF,.,TRBJ1-2,.,TRBV7-9
TGTGCCAGCAGCGTGGCCGGGACATCGAACACTGAAGCTTTCTTT,CASSVAGTSNTEAFF,.,TRBJ1-1,.,TRBV9
TGTGCCTGGAGTGTAAGGGGGAATAGCAATCAGCCCCAGCATTTT,CAWSVRGNSNQPQHF,.,TRBJ1-5,.,TRBV30
TGTGCTAGTGGTTTCACAGGGGGCGACTATGGCTACACCTTC,CASGFTGGDYGYTF,.,TRBJ1-2,TRBD1,TRBV12-5